The subject of this entry is one TCR beta chain. The data stem from a study of blood T cell repertoires in COVID-19. Study background: Italy, Spain and the United States were the sources of the convalescent and acute COVID-19 samples. PBMCs, B-cell-depleted T cells, or T cells provided the cDNA or gDNA that made up the material.

Sequencing used immunoSEQ multiplex PCR; TCRdb keeps in-frame clones, though not all of them. The sample lists 150,000 to 200,000 clones, about 86% occurring once. The TCR was taken from a man aged 50 to 60 with active or convalescent COVID-19. The material sequenced was peripheral blood.

CDR3 nucleotide sequence: TGTGCCAGCAGTTTATTTTTTCCAGGGAACTATGGCTACACCTTC. Translating gives CASSLFFPGNYGYTF. This chain links TRBV27 with TRBJ1-2; tentative D call: TRBD1 (5 bases). The CDR3 runs 15 residues. Trimming took 1 base from V and 2 from J, leaving 11 bases between them. CDR1 and CDR2 (germline): MNHEY, SMNVEV (reference sequence).